This T cell receptor beta chain came from a study of control samples from healthy donors and cancer patients. This clone showed up just once. Per the germline V gene, CDR1 is SGHAT and CDR2 is FQNNGV. The CDR3 has 15 residues. The V gene lost 0 bases and the J gene lost 6 bases, with 15 bases spanning the gap. Profiled with immunoSEQ multiplex PCR; TCRdb holds only in-frame clones, not every one. The top ten hold roughly an eighth of the sample, which has 98,000 or so clones, about 88% seen once. Sequenced: blood. This sequence was found in a woman aged 70-85 years in good health. V and J are TRBV11-2 and TRBJ2-7; D may be TRBD1 or TRBD2 (5 bases each). As DNA, the CDR3 is TGTGCCAGCAGCTTAGATTGGGGGTCATCGGCCGAGCAGTACTTC. Amino acid sequence: CASSLDWGSSAEQYF.